This TCR beta chain was observed in a study of CD8+CD57+ T cells in acquired aplastic anemia. The use of genomic DNA as template underpinned the TCR beta VDJ and CDR3 profiling. One entry per CDR3 protein results from TCRdb running MiXCR on the reads. The sample contains roughly 130,000 distinct CDR3 sequences, over 45% of which appear only once. V was clipped by 7 bases and J by 7 bases, with 7 bases between them. The CDR3 has 10 residues. Looked up from germline, CDR1 is SNHLY and CDR2 is FYNNEI. The chain combines TRBV2 with TRBJ1-1; D remains unclear. The source of this sequence is a human donor in good health, serving as a control. Sequenced: sorted CD4+, CD8+, or CD8+CD57+ T cells (not recorded which) from PBMCs. CDR3 protein: CASTALEAFF. The CDR3 DNA sequence: TGTGCCAGCACGGCCCTTGAAGCTTTCTTT.